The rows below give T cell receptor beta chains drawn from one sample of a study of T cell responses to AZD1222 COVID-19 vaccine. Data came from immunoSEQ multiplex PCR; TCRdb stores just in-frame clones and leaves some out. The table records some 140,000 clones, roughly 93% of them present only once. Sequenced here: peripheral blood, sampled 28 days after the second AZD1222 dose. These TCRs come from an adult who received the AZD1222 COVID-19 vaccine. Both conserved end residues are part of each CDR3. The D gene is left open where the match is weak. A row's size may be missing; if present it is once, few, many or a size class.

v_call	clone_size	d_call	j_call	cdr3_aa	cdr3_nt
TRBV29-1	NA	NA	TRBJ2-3	CSVKQGNPTDTQYF	TGCAGCGTTAAACAGGGAAACCCCACAGATACGCAGTATTTT
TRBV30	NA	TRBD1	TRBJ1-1	CAWETGRTRAFF	TGTGCCTGGGAGACAGGGCGCACGCGGGCTTTCTTT
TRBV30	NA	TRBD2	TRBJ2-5	CAWSRGVGETQYF	TGTGCCTGGAGTCGGGGGGTGGGGGAGACCCAGTACTTC
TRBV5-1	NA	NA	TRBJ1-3	CASSSGGRNTIYF	TGCGCCAGCAGCTCCGGGGGTAGAAACACCATATATTTT
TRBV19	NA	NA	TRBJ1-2	CASSSPGIQGDYGYTF	TGTGCCAGTAGCTCCCCCGGGATTCAGGGCGACTATGGCTACACCTTC
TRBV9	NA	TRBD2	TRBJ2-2	CASSPRRPLAAATGELFF	TGTGCCAGCAGCCCAAGAAGGCCTCTAGCGGCGGCTACCGGGGAGCTGTTTTTT
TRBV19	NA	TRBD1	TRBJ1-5	CASEGPYRGSNQPQHF	TGTGCCAGTGAGGGGCCCTACAGGGGAAGCAATCAGCCCCAGCATTTT
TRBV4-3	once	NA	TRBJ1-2	CASSPGGGRFGYTF	TGCGCCAGCAGCCCCGGAGGGGGTCGGTTTGGCTACACCTTC
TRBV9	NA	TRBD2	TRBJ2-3	CASSVGLAGALTDTQYF	TGTGCCAGCAGCGTAGGTCTAGCGGGGGCCCTCACAGATACGCAGTATTTT
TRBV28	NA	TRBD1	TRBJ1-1	CASSPRTGGNTEAFF	TGTGCCAGCAGTCCCCGGACAGGAGGGAACACTGAAGCTTTCTTT
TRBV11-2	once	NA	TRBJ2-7	CASSRGNLGVYEQYF	TGTGCCAGCAGCCGCGGTAATCTGGGGGTATACGAGCAGTACTTC
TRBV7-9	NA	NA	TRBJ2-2	CASSLQQGPGELFF	TGTGCCAGCAGCTTGCAACAGGGCCCCGGGGAGCTGTTTTTT
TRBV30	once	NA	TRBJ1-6	CAWRPSAGANSPLHF	TGTGCCTGGCGTCCCTCGGCAGGGGCAAATTCACCCCTCCACTTT
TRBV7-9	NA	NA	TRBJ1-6	CASSSPLVNSPLHF	TGTGCCAGCAGCTCGCCTCTCGTCAATTCACCCCTCCACTTT
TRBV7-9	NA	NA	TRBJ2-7	CASTWAGAGDEQYF	TGTGCCAGCACCTGGGCGGGGGCCGGGGACGAGCAGTACTTC
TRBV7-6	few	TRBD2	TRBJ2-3	CASSVQRGVGDTQYF	TGTGCCAGCAGCGTACAGCGGGGGGTAGGGGATACGCAGTATTTT
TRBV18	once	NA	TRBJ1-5	CASSGDFSNQPQHF	TGTGCCAGCTCAGGTGACTTTAGCAATCAGCCCCAGCATTTT
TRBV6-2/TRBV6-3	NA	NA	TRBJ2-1	CASSYSPGREQFF	TGTGCCAGCAGTTACTCTCCGGGGCGGGAGCAGTTCTTC
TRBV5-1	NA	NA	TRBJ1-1	CASRPDRFTEAFF	TGCGCCAGCAGACCAGACAGGTTCACTGAAGCTTTCTTT
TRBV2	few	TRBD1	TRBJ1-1	CASSKQGANYEAFF	TGTGCCAGCAGCAAACAGGGGGCAAACTATGAAGCTTTCTTT
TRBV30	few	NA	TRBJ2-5	CAWSWNRRETQYF	TGTGCCTGGAGTTGGAACAGGAGAGAGACCCAGTACTTC
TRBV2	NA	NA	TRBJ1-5	CASSEAQGRGGTDKYQPQHF	TGTGCCAGCAGTGAAGCGCAGGGGAGGGGGGGAACCGATAAATATCAGCCCCAGCATTTT